The sequence of this T cell receptor beta chain was determined in a study of blood T cell repertoires in COVID-19. Study details: Both acute and convalescent COVID-19 samples were obtained from the United States, Italy and Spain.

This CDR3 has 13 residues. The V gene's germline CDR1 is SGHRS and CDR2 YFSETQ. Trimming took 4 bases from V and 4 from J, leaving 11 bases between them. Original processing methods: Scientists estimated how many nucleated cells there were by amplifying reference gene primers. TCRdb's table, derived via immunoSEQ multiplex PCR, lists solely in-frame clones and lacks some. V and J calls and clone size are as listed in that table; D and trimming were resolved from the DNA. The table includes about 62,000 clones, just over 85% detected once. The chain recombines TRBV5-1 with TRBJ2-5; possibly TRBD2 for D (5 bases). Input material: peripheral blood. The TCR sequence derives from a woman aged 80 or over with acute or convalescent COVID-19. CDR3 bases: TGCGCCAGCAGCATCACTAGACGAGAGACCCAGTACTTC. Translated: CASSITRRETQYF.